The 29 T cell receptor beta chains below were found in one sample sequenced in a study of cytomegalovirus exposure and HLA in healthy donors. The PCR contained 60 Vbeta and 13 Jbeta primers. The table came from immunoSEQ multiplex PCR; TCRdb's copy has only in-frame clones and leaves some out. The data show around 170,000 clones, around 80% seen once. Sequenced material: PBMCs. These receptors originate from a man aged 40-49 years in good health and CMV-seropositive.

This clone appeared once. CDR3 bases: TGCGCCAGCAGCTTGGGCGGGGGCACTGAAGCTTTCTTT. It yields the protein CASSLGGGTEAFF. This rearrangement joins TRBV5-1 to TRBJ1-1, with a weak D call TRBD1 (5 bases). CDR3 length: 13 amino acids. The V end was cut by 0 bases, the J end by 4 bases, with 7 bases between. Germline CDR1 and CDR2: SGHRS and YFSETQ.

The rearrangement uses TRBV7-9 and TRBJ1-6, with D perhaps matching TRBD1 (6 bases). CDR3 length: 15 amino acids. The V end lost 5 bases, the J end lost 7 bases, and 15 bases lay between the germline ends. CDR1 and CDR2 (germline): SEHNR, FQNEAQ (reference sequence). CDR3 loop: CASSTVQGMNSPLHF. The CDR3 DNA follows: TGTGCCAGCAGCACGGTACAGGGCATGAATTCACCCCTCCACTTT.

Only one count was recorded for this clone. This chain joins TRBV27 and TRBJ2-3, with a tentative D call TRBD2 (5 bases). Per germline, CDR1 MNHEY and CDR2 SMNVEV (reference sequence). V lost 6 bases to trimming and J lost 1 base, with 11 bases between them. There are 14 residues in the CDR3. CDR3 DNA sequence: TGTGCCAGCAGCTCTAGCACAGGCACAGATACGCAGTATTTT. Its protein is CASSSSTGTDTQYF.

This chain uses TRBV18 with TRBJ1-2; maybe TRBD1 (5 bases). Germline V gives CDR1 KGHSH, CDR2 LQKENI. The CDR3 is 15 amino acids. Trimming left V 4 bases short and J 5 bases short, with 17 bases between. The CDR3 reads CASSLRDSVQYGYTF. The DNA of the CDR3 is TGTGCCAGCTCACTCCGGGACTCCGTACAGTATGGCTACACCTTC.

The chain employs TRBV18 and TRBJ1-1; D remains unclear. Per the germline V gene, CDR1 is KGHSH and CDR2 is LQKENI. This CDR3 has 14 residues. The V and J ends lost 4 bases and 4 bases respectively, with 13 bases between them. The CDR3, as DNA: TGTGCCAGCTCACAGGAGGCGGTGGGCACTGAAGCTTTCTTT. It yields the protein CASSQEAVGTEAFF.

The CDR3 sequence: CASSLEAGGAADGELFF. CDR3 sequence (DNA): TGTGCCAGCAGCTTAGAGGCCGGGGGGGCCGCGGACGGGGAGCTGTTTTTT. This chain uses TRBV7-6 with TRBJ2-2; TRBD2 agrees at 8 bases. V lost 1 base and J lost 7; bases outside the gene matches: 11. CDR1 and CDR2 (germline): SGHVS, FNYEAQ. The CDR3 covers 17 residues.

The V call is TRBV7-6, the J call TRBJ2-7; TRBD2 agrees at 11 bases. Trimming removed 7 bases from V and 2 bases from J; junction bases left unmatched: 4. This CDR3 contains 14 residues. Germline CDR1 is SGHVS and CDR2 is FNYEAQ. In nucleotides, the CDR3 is TGTGCCAGCACCCGGACTAGCGGGCCCTACGAGCAGTACTTC. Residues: CASTRTSGPYEQYF. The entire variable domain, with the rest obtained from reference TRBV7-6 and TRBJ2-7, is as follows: GAGVSQSPRYKVTKRGQDVALRCDPISGHVSLYWYRQALGQGPEFLTYFNYEAQQDKSGLPNDRFSAERPEGSISTLTIQRTEQRDSAMYRCASTRTSGPYEQYFGPGTRLTVT.

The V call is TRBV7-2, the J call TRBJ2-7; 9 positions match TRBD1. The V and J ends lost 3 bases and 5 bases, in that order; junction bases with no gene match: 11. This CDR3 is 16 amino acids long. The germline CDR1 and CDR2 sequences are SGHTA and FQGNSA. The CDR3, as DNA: TGTGCCAGCAGCTTCTACAGGGGGCAAGGGTCGGACGAGCAGTACTTC. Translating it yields CASSFYRGQGSDEQYF.

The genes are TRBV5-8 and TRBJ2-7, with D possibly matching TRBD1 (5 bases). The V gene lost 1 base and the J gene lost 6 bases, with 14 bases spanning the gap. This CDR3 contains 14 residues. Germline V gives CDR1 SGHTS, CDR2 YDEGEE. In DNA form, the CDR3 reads TGTGCCAGCAGCTTGTCGTCAGGGTGGGGCGAGCAGTACTTC. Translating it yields CASSLSSGWGEQYF.

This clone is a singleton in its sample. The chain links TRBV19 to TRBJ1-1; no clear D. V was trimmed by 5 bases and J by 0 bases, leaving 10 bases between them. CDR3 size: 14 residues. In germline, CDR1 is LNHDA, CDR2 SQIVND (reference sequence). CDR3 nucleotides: TGTGCCAGTAGTGCACAGTTCATGAACACTGAAGCTTTCTTT. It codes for CASSAQFMNTEAFF.

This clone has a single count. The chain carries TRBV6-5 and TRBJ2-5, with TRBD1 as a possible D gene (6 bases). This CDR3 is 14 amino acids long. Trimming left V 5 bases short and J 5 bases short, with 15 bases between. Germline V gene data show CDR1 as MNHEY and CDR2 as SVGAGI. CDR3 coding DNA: TGTGCCAGCAGTCTGGGGGCAGTTTATGAGACCCAGTACTTC. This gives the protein CASSLGAVYETQYF.

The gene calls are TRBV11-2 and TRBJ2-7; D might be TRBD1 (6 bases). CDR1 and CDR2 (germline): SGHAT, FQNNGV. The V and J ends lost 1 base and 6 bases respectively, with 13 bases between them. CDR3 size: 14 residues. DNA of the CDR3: TGTGCCAGCAGCTTAGTGCAGGGGACAATCGAGCAGTACTTC. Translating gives CASSLVQGTIEQYF.

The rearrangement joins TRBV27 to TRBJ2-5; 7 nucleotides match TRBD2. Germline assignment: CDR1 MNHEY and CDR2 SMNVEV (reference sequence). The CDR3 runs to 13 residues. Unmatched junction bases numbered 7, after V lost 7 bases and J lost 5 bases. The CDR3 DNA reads TGTGCCAGCAATAGCCGGGGAGGGGAGACCCAGTACTTC. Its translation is CASNSRGGETQYF.

Written as DNA, the CDR3 is TGCGCCAGCAGCGGGGACAGCCTCTCCTACGAGCAGTACTTC. Amino acid sequence: CASSGDSLSYEQYF. V gene TRBV5-1 combines with J gene TRBJ2-7, with 7 bases identical to TRBD1. CDR3 length: 14 amino acids. Germline loops: CDR1 SGHRS, CDR2 YFSETQ. V lost 4 bases to trimming and J lost 0 bases; unmatched junction nucleotides: 4.

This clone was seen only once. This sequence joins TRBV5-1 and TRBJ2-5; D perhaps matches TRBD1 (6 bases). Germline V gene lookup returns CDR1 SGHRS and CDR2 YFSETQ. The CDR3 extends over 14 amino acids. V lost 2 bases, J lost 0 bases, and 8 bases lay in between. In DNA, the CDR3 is TGCGCCAGCAGCTTAGGGGACAACCAAGAGACCCAGTACTTC. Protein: CASSLGDNQETQYF.

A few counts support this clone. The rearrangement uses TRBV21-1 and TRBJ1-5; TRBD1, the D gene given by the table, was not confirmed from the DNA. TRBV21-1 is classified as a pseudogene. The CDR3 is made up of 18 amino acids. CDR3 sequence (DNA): TGTGCCAGCAGCAAGGGTGGCCATACAGGGGGAGGACATCAGCCCCAGCATTTT. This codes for CASSKGGHTGGGHQPQHF.

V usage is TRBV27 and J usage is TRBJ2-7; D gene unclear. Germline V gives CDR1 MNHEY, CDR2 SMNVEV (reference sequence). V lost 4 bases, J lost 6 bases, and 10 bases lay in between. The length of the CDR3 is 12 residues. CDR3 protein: CASSSGYSEQYF. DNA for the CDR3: TGTGCCAGCAGTTCCGGGTATAGCGAGCAGTACTTC.

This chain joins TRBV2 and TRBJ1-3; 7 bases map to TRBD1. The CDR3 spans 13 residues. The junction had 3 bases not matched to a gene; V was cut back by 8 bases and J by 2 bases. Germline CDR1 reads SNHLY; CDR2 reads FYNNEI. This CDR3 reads CASRDSPGNTIYF. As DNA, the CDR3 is TGTGCCAGCCGGGACAGCCCTGGAAACACCATATATTTT.

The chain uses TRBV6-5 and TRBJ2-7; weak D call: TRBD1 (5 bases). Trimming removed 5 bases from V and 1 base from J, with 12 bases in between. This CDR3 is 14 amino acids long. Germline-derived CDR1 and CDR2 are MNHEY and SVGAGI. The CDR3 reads CASSATDKSYEQYF. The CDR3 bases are TGTGCCAGCAGTGCCACGGACAAGTCCTACGAGCAGTACTTC.

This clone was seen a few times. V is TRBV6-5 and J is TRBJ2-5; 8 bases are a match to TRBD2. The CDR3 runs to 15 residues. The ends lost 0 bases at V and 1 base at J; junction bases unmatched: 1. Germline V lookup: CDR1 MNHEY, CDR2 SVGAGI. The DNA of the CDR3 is TGTGCCAGCAGTTACTCCGGGGGGGGCCAAGAGACCCAGTACTTC. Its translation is CASSYSGGGQETQYF.

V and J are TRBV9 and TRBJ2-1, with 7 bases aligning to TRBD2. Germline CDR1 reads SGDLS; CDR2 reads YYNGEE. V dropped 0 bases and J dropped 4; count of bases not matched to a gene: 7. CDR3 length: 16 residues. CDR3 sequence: CASSVDTGGGYNEQFF. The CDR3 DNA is TGTGCCAGCAGCGTAGATACGGGCGGGGGTTACAATGAGCAGTTCTTC. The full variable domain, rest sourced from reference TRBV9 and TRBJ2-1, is DSGVTQTPKHLITATGQRVTLRCSPRSGDLSVYWYQQSLDQGLQFLIQYYNGEERAKGNILERFSAQQFPDLHSELNLSSLELGDSALYFCASSVDTGGGYNEQFFGPGTRLTVL.

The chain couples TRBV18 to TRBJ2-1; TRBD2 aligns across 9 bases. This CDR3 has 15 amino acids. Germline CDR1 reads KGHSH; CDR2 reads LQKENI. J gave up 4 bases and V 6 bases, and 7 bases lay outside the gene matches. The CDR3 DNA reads TGTGCCAGCTCTCCCGGCGGGGGGGTATACAATGAGCAGTTCTTC. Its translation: CASSPGGGVYNEQFF.

The CDR3 protein is CASSPGLLAYEQYF. For the CDR3, the DNA is TGTGCCAGCAGCCCGGGACTTCTTGCCTACGAGCAGTACTTC. The chain links TRBV5-4 to TRBJ2-7, with a tentative D call TRBD2 (6 bases). The CDR3 covers 14 residues. Germline V gene sequence: CDR1 SGHNT, CDR2 YYREEE (reference sequence). Trimming cost V 4 bases and J 2 bases, with 13 bases left between them.

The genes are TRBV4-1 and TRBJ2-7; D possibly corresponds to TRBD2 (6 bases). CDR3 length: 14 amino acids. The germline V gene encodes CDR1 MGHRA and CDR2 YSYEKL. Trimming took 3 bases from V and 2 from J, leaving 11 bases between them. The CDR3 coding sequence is TGCGCCAGCAGCCATCCCGGGGGAACCTACGAGCAGTACTTC. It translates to CASSHPGGTYEQYF.

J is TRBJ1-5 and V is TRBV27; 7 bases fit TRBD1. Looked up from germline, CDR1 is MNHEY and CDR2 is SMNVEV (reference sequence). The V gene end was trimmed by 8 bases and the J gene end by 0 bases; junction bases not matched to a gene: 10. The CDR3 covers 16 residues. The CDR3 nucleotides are TGTGCCAGCTTAAACAGGGGCTTCCTTAGCAATCAGCCCCAGCATTTT. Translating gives CASLNRGFLSNQPQHF.

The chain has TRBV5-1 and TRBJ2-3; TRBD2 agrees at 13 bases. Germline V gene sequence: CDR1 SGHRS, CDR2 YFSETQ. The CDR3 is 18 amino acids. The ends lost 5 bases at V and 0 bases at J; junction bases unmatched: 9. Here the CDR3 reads CASSRLAGGRSSTDTQYF. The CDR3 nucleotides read TGCGCCAGCAGTCGACTAGCGGGGGGCCGGTCTAGCACAGATACGCAGTATTTT.

This chain's CDR3 is CATALAGSSGNTIYF. The CDR3 DNA reads TGTGCCACAGCCCTGGCGGGCAGCTCTGGAAACACCATATATTTT. The chain recombines TRBV19 with TRBJ1-3; unclear D gene. The V end was cut by 10 bases, the J end by 0 bases, with 16 bases between. Germline V gene lookup returns CDR1 LNHDA and CDR2 SQIVND (reference sequence). This CDR3 is built from 15 residues.

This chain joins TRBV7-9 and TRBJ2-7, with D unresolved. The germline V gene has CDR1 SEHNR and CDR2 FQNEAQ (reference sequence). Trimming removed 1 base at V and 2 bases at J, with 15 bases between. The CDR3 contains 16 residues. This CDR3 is CASSLEAGQAPYEQYF. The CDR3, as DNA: TGTGCCAGCAGCTTAGAGGCCGGCCAGGCACCCTACGAGCAGTACTTC. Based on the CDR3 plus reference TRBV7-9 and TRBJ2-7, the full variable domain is DTGVSQNPRHKITKRGQNVTFRCDPISEHNRLYWYRQTLGQGPEFLTYFQNEAQLEKSRLLSDRFSAERPKGSFSTLEIQRTEQGDSAMYLCASSLEAGQAPYEQYFGPGTRLTVT.

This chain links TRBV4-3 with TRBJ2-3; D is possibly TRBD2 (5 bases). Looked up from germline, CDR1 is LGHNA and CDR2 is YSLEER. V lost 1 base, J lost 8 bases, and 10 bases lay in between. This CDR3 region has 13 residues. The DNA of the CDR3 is TGCGCCAGCAGCCAAGGTCTTCTAGCTACGCAGTATTTT. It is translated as CASSQGLLATQYF.